This is a list of T cell receptor beta chains from one sample in a study of CD4 T cells in relation to SARS-CoV-2 and coronaviruses. Antigens of these TCRs are unknown. Here immunoSEQ multiplex PCR was the method, and the copy in TCRdb shows in-frame clones only, minus some. Here the sample spans some 46,000 clones, over 75% being singletons. Sequenced input: naive CD4+ T cells from PBMCs, cultured in vitro. The receptors originated from an adult with COVID-19. The conserved cysteine and the conserved F or W are not part of the CDR3 here. Each record gives: J gene, V gene, CDR3 length, CDR3 protein.

J: TRBJ1-5; V: TRBV15; length: 14; CDR3: ATSRDRQGSNQPQH
J: TRBJ2-7; V: TRBV5-1; length: 13; CDR3: ASPHRNDGQVGRY
J: TRBJ2-2; V: TRBV5-4; length: 14; CDR3: ASRAGGGRNTGELF
J: TRBJ2-1; V: TRBV7-8; length: 12; CDR3: ASSLEGQYNEQF
J: TRBJ2-7; V: TRBV2; length: 11; CDR3: ASNRLRIGEQY
J: TRBJ2-1; V: TRBV11-2; length: 12; CDR3: ASSNRARGNEQF
J: TRBJ1-1; V: TRBV5-6; length: 12; CDR3: ASSWGRGPTEAF
J: TRBJ2-7; V: TRBV3-1/TRBV3-2; length: 11; CDR3: ASSQRPPYEQY
J: TRBJ2-7; V: TRBV23-1; length: 15; CDR3: ASSQSRGDRGYYEQY
J: TRBJ2-7; V: TRBV18; length: 13; CDR3: ASSPGRQGGYEQY
J: TRBJ1-3; V: TRBV27; length: 13; CDR3: ASSLLGGPGNTIY
J: TRBJ1-5; V: TRBV4-3; length: 15; CDR3: ASSQSGTVPRYQPQH
J: TRBJ2-7; V: TRBV18; length: 11; CDR3: ASSRTHRTEQY
J: TRBJ1-6; V: TRBV2; length: 13; CDR3: ASRSSSSYNSPLH
J: TRBJ1-5; V: TRBV3-1/TRBV3-2; length: 16; CDR3: ASSQGPNQGYSNQPQH
J: TRBJ1-2; V: TRBV28; length: 9; CDR3: ASSWSYGYT
J: TRBJ2-1; V: TRBV7-9; length: 13; CDR3: ASSIQAGTYNEQF